This TCR beta chain was recovered during a study of T cell responses to AZD1222 COVID-19 vaccine. Study-level results: Increases in Spike-specific TCR breadth and depth were seen after two AZD1222 doses. In the spike-specific TCR repertoire, nearly half reportedly target unmutated variant regions. The donor cohort was predominantly white British with a female majority, and clonal diversity may have been underestimated.

CDR3 size: 17 residues. V was pared by 0 bases and J by 3 bases, with 18 bases between. From germline, CDR1 is SGHNT and CDR2 YYREEE (reference sequence). Concerning this clone: Antigen unknown.

Data came from immunoSEQ multiplex PCR; TCRdb stores just in-frame clones and leaves some out. This sample carries tens of thousands of clones, about 89% of them seen once, and the ten largest clones take around 7%. The sample was peripheral blood, taken on day 0 of AZD1222 vaccination. The clonotype was recovered from an adult in good health. The chain combines TRBV5-4 with TRBJ2-5; tentatively, D is TRBD2 (5 bases). CDR3 in DNA: TGTGCCAGCAGCTTGGCCAGGCGGGTCATGGGAAAAGAGACCCAGTACTTC. Amino acids: CASSLARRVMGKETQYF. The full variable domain, its missing parts supplied by reference TRBV5-4 and TRBJ2-5, is ETGVTQSPTHLIKTRGQQVTLRCSSQSGHNTVSWYQQALGQGPQFIFQYYREEENGRGNFPPRFSGLQFPNYSSELNVNALELDDSALYLCASSLARRVMGKETQYFGPGTRLLVL.